The rows below give T cell receptor beta chains drawn from one sample of a study of regulatory T cells in long-lasting Graves disease. Each CDR3 protein gets one entry after TCRdb re-called the multiplex PCR reads with MiXCR. The data show fewer than 350,000 distinct CDR3 sequences, 15% to 20% seen once. The source was peripheral blood mononuclear cells (PBMCs), collected at new diagnosis, from a patient treated with antithyroid drugs. The origin of the receptors is a female donor with Graves disease. The CDR3 runs from the conserved cysteine through the conserved F or W. A D gene is named only where the DNA matches it firmly. Some rows mark clone size as missing; the rest say once, few, many or name a class of expanded clone.

few	TRBV6-1	TRBJ2-1	TRBD2	TGTGCCAGCAGTGAAACCTGGGGCGGGAGTGTCAGAAATGAGCAGTTCTTC	CASSETWGGSVRNEQFF
few	TRBV30	TRBJ2-2	TRBD1	TGTGCCTGGAACAAGGGACAGGGTTCGACCGGGGAGCTGTTTTTT	CAWNKGQGSTGELFF
many	TRBV18	TRBJ2-7	TRBD1	TGTGCCAGCGGAACAGGGGTAGAGCAGTACTTC	CASGTGVEQYF
many	TRBV10-3	TRBJ2-5	TRBD1	TGTGCCATCAGTGATCCCCGACAGGGGCAAGAGACCCAGTACTTC	CAISDPRQGQETQYF
few	TRBV6-1	TRBJ1-1	TRBD1	TGTGCCAGCAGTACCCCCGGGACAGCTAACACTGAAGCTTTCTTT	CASSTPGTANTEAFF
many	TRBV5-6	TRBJ2-7	.	TGTGCCAGCAGCTTGGGTCTAGCCGAGCAGTACTTC	CASSLGLAEQYF
few	TRBV27	TRBJ2-4	.	TGTGCCAGCAGTTCCAGGGGGGGAGCCAAAAACATTCAGTACTTC	CASSSRGGAKNIQYF
many	TRBV6-2/TRBV6-3	TRBJ2-4	.	TGTGCCAGCACGGGATACTTAGCCAAAAACATTCAGTACTTC	CASTGYLAKNIQYF
many	TRBV20-1	TRBJ2-3	.	TGCAGTGCCAATAGCGGTTCGGGCACAGATACGCAGTATTTT	CSANSGSGTDTQYF
.	TRBV4-2	TRBJ2-1	TRBD2	TGTGCCAGCAGCCAAGTTAGAGGAGGGACTAGCGGGTACAATGAGCAGTTCTTC	CASSQVRGGTSGYNEQFF
few	TRBV6-2/TRBV6-3	TRBJ2-3	TRBD2	TGTGCCAGCGCGGGAGGGAGCACAGATACGCAGTATTTT	CASAGGSTDTQYF
many	TRBV19	TRBJ2-2	.	TGTGCCAGTAGTGGGGGTCTACCAAAGACCGGGGAGCTGTTTTTT	CASSGGLPKTGELFF
.	TRBV28	TRBJ1-1	.	TGTGCCAGCAGTTTTGTTTTAGGGCAGAAGGGTACTGAAGCTTTCTTT	CASSFVLGQKGTEAFF
.	TRBV20-1	TRBJ2-5	.	TGCAGTGCTAGAGTGGGACACTTGCTACAAGAGACCCAGTACTTC	CSARVGHLLQETQYF
many	TRBV2	TRBJ2-7	.	TGTGCCAGCAGCGTGCCATCAGGCCCTTCCCCCTACGAGCAGTACTTC	CASSVPSGPSPYEQYF
.	TRBV29-1	TRBJ2-5	TRBD1	TGCAGCGTTGTAGGGGGCCGGTTAGAGACCCAGTACTTC	CSVVGGRLETQYF
many	TRBV6-1	TRBJ1-1	.	TGTGCCAGCAGTCCCAAGGGGTCCTACACTGAAGCTTTCTTT	CASSPKGSYTEAFF
many	TRBV24-1	TRBJ2-7	.	TGTGCCACCAGTGACCGCGGGTCCTCCTACGAGCAGTACTTC	CATSDRGSSYEQYF
many	TRBV27	TRBJ2-3	.	TGTGCCAGCAGCCGGGACCTTACAGATACGCAGTATTTT	CASSRDLTDTQYF
few	TRBV5-5	TRBJ2-3	.	TGTGCCAGCAGCTTGGCCGGAGCAAGTAGCACAGATACGCAGTATTTT	CASSLAGASSTDTQYF
many	TRBV20-1	TRBJ2-1	.	TGCAGTGCTAGGGCCGCCCTAAGTATACTATACAATGAGCAGTTCTTC	CSARAALSILYNEQFF
.	TRBV2	TRBJ2-3	TRBD2	TGTGCCGGGGGGGCGGGAGGGCCCACAGATACGCAGTATTTT	CAGGAGGPTDTQYF
many	TRBV7-9	TRBJ2-3	TRBD2	TGTGCCAGCAGCCCCCGAGCGGGAGGCACAGATACGCAGTATTTT	CASSPRAGGTDTQYF
.	TRBV11-2	TRBJ2-1	.	TGTGCCAGCAGCGTACGGGAGAGCTCCTACAATGAGCAGTTCTTC	CASSVRESSYNEQFF
many	TRBV10-1	TRBJ1-6	.	TGCGCCAGCAGTGATGGGGATTCACCCCTCCACTTT	CASSDGDSPLHF
few	TRBV4-1	TRBJ1-3	.	TGCGCCAGCAGTTGGAATCAGCTCCACTCTGGAAACACCATATATTTT	CASSWNQLHSGNTIYF
few	TRBV5-1	TRBJ2-5	TRBD2	TGCGCCAGCAGCCTCTCGCTGACTAGCGGGAGGGTCTATGAGACCCAGTACTTC	CASSLSLTSGRVYETQYF
many	TRBV11-2	TRBJ2-5	.	TGTGCCAGCAGCTTAGATGGAGGCCAAGAGACCCAGTACTTC	CASSLDGGQETQYF
many	TRBV6-2/TRBV6-3	TRBJ2-1	.	TGTGCCAGCAGTTACTCTCCGGGTGAGCAGTTCTTC	CASSYSPGEQFF
.	TRBV2	TRBJ2-3	.	TGTGCCAGCAGGAACTGGGGGCAGGGTGTTTTAGATACGCAGTATTTT	CASRNWGQGVLDTQYF
many	TRBV6-1	TRBJ1-3	.	TGTGCCAGCAAGGACATTATCTCTGGAAACACCATATATTTT	CASKDIISGNTIYF
many	TRBV7-9	TRBJ1-1	TRBD1	TGTGCCAGCAGCTACAGGGGGCAGGACACTGAAGCTTTCTTT	CASSYRGQDTEAFF
once	TRBV2	TRBJ2-7	.	TGTGCCAGCAGGAACTGGGGGCCGGGGGAGCAGTACTTC	CASRNWGPGEQYF
many	TRBV30	TRBJ2-2	.	TGTGCCTCCTTGAACACCGGGGAGCTGTTTTTT	CASLNTGELFF
many	TRBV20-1	TRBJ2-7	TRBD1	TGCAGTGCTAGAGACCGGGACAGGGGAGGATACGAGCAGTACTTC	CSARDRDRGGYEQYF
many	TRBV4-1	TRBJ2-5	.	TGCGCCAGCAGCCAAGAGGGGTTCGGGGAGACCCAGTACTTC	CASSQEGFGETQYF
.	TRBV24-1	TRBJ2-5	.	TGTGCCACCAGTGCCGCTCCCAGGGGAGAGACCCAGTACTTC	CATSAAPRGETQYF
many	TRBV7-6	TRBJ2-1	TRBD2	TGTGCCAGCAGGCCCGGGCCAGCGGGAGGTACTAATGAGCAGTTCTTC	CASRPGPAGGTNEQFF
many	TRBV12-3/TRBV12-4	TRBJ2-7	TRBD2	TGTGCCAGCAGCCGAACTAGCGGGAGGTACGAGCAGTACTTC	CASSRTSGRYEQYF
many	TRBV18	TRBJ2-5	.	TGTGCCAGCAGCCCGCAAGAGACCCAGTACTTC	CASSPQETQYF
many	TRBV29-1	TRBJ1-4	TRBD1	TGCAGCGTTGATGGGGACAGAACAGAAAAACTGTTTTTT	CSVDGDRTEKLFF
many	TRBV7-8	TRBJ2-5	.	TGTGCCAGCAGCTCCCCCATGCAAGAGACCCAGTACTTC	CASSSPMQETQYF
few	TRBV29-1	TRBJ1-5	.	TGCAGCGTTGGCAATAGCAATCAGCCCCAGCATTTT	CSVGNSNQPQHF
.	TRBV20-1	TRBJ1-6	TRBD1	TGCAGTGCTAGAGCCCGGACAGGGTATAGCTCCTATAATTCACCCCTCCACTTT	CSARARTGYSSYNSPLHF
many	TRBV27	TRBJ1-1	.	TGTGCCAGCAGTTTTGGGCCTCAGGGGACTGAAGCTTTCTTT	CASSFGPQGTEAFF
many	TRBV13	TRBJ1-2	.	TGTGCCAGCAGCTTACGTCCCAGGGCAACTGACTATGGCTACACCTTC	CASSLRPRATDYGYTF
many	TRBV12-3/TRBV12-4	TRBJ2-1	TRBD2	TGTGCCAGCACCGGGACTACCACCTACAATGAGCAGTTCTTC	CASTGTTTYNEQFF
many	TRBV20-1	TRBJ2-1	.	TGCAGTGCTAGAGGTCGACTAGGCTCATACAATGAGCAGTTCTTC	CSARGRLGSYNEQFF
many	TRBV29-1	TRBJ2-1	TRBD2	TGCAGCGTTGAAGGGGTCAGCGGGAGGAAACAAACCTACAATGAGCAGTTCTTC	CSVEGVSGRKQTYNEQFF
many	TRBV28	TRBJ2-7	.	TGTGCCAGCAGTTTGTGGTCGGGAACAAATTACGAGCAGTACTTC	CASSLWSGTNYEQYF
many	TRBV20-1	TRBJ2-7	TRBD1	TGCAGTGCTAGAGAGCCGGGACAGGGACACTACGAGCAGTACTTC	CSAREPGQGHYEQYF
many	TRBV13	TRBJ2-5	.	TGTGCCAGCAGCCCCCTCCAGGGCCTAGCCGGGGCCCAGTACTTC	CASSPLQGLAGAQYF
few	TRBV28	TRBJ2-7	.	TGTGCCAGCAGTTTGTTCGGAGTCCCTTCCTACGAGCAGTACTTC	CASSLFGVPSYEQYF
many	TRBV28	TRBJ1-5	.	TGTGCCACCCGACAGGCGTTTCAGCCCCAGCATTTT	CATRQAFQPQHF